A single T cell receptor (beta chain) is shown here with its context. Antigen specificity is unknown. Germline V gene data show CDR1 as SGHNT and CDR2 as YYREEE (reference sequence). Trimming removed 0 bases at V and 3 bases at J, with 12 bases between. This CDR3 contains 15 residues. The data were obtained in a study of Ad26.COV2.S vaccination and SARS-CoV-2 variants. Looking at the study overall: Once, or twice with 56 days between doses, Ad26.COV2.S was given intramuscularly. Study outcomes and limitations: After vaccination, substantial breadth of spike-specific CD8+ and CD4+ responses was reported.

TCRdb keeps only in-frame clones here, not all; method: immunoSEQ multiplex PCR. The sample lists hundreds of thousands of clones, 90% occurring once. This sample's treatment: 15 to 20 received Ad26.COV2.S at low or high dose, single or two shots; about 5 received placebo; per-sample allocation not given. Material that was analyzed had been drawn on day 63 after the first vaccine or placebo injection. A Boston donor was an adult aged 18-55 years. The clonotype was recovered from a person aged 18-60 years who received the Ad26.COV2.S COVID-19 vaccine or a placebo. The input for sequencing was peripheral blood, taken in a trial of Ad26.COV2.S vaccine versus placebo. The genes are TRBV5-4 and TRBJ1-1; a possible D gene is TRBD1 (5 bases). The CDR3 bases are TGTGCCAGCAGCTTGGATGGAGGGACTGACACTGAAGCTTTCTTT. This encodes CASSLDGGTDTEAFF.